This T cell receptor (beta chain) derives from a study of beta chain features in type 1 diabetes. Turning to the study itself: The patients were much like the healthy donors in age, gender and cell yields. Study-level findings and limits: Compared with healthy donors, patients appeared to share more similar naive, central memory and regulatory TCRB repertoires. Type 1 diabetes patients had VDJ junctions that carried fewer insertions and more deletions.

Since all of the isolated RNA was reverse transcribed, expressed TCRB transcripts were what got sequenced. TCRdb's table, derived via immunoSEQ multiplex PCR, lists solely in-frame clones and lacks some. In the table there are 900,000 or so clones, roughly 15% of which are singletons. There are 11 residues in the CDR3. Germline assignment: CDR1 DFQATT and CDR2 SNEGSKA (reference sequence). V was clipped by 5 bases and J by 8 bases; unmatched bases: 4. This clone came up a few times. Its antigen remains unidentified. On average, the one heparinised blood draw given by each donor was approximately 120 mL.

The chain employs TRBV20-1 and TRBJ1-2; 8 nucleotides agree with TRBD1. This clonotype was sampled from a woman aged 18 to 35 in good health. Source material: naive CD4+ T cells from blood. CDR3 protein: CSAWTGMGYTF. The CDR3 DNA is TGCAGTGCTTGGACAGGGATGGGCTACACCTTC.